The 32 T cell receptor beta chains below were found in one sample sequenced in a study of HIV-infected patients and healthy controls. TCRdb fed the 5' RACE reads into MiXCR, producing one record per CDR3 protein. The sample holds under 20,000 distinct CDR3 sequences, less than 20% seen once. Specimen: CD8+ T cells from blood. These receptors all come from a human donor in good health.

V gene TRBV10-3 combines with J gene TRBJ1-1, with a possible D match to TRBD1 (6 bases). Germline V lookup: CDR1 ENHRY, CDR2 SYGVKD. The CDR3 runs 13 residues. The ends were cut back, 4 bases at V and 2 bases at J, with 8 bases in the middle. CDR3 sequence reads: CAISVGGNTEAFF. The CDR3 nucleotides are TGTGCCATCAGTGTAGGGGGAAACACTGAAGCTTTCTTT.

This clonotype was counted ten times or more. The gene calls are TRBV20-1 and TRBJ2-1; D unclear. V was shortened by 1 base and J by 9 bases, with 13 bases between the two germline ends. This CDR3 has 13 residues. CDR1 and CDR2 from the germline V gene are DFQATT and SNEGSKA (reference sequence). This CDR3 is CSARVSVGTEQFF. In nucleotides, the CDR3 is TGCAGTGCTAGAGTTAGTGTCGGAACTGAGCAGTTCTTC.

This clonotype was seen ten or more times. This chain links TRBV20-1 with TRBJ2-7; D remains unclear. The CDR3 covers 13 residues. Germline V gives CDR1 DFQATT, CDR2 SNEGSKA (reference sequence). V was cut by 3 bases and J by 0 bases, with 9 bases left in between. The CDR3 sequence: CSARTLSSYEQYF. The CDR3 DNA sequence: TGCAGTGCTAGGACATTGAGCTCCTACGAGCAGTACTTC.

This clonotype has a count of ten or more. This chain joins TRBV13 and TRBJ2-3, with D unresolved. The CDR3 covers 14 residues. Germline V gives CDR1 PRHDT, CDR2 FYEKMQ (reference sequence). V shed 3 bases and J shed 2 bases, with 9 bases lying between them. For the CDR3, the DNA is TGTGCCAGCAGCTTTGGCTACGACACAGATACGCAGTATTTT. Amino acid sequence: CASSFGYDTDTQYF.

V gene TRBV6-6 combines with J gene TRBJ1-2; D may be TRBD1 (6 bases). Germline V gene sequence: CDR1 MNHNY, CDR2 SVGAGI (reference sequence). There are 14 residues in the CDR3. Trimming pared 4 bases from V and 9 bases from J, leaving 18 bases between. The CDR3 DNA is TGTGCCAGCAGTTCGAACAGGGCCGGTGGTAGCTACACCTTC. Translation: CASSSNRAGGSYTF.

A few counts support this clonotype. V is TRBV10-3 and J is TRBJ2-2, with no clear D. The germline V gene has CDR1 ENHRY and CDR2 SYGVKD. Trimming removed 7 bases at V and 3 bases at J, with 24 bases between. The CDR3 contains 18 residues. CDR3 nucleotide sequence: TGTGCCATCAACCCTTCCGGGCGGCTAGTCGATGACACCGGGGAGCTGTTTTTT. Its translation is CAINPSGRLVDDTGELFF.

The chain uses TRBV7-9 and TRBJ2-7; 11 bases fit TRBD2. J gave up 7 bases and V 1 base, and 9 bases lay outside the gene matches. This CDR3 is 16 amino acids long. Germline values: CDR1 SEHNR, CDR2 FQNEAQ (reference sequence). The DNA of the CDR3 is TGTGCCAGCAGCTTAGGCCTGGGACTAGCGGACGAGGAGCAGTACTTC. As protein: CASSLGLGLADEEQYF.

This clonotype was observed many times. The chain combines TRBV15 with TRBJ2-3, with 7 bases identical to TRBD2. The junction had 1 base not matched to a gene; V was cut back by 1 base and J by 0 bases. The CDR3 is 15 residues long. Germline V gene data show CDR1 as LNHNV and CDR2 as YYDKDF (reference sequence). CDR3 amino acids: CATSRGSGSTDTQYF. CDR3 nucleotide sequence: TGTGCCACCAGCAGAGGTAGCGGGAGCACAGATACGCAGTATTTT.

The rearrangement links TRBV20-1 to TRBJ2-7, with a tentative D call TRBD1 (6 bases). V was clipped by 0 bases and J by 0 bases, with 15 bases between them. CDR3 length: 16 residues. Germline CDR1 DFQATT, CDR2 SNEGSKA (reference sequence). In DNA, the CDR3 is TGCAGTGCTAGAGAGAGCCCCACAGGGCCCTCCTACGAGCAGTACTTC. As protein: CSARESPTGPSYEQYF.

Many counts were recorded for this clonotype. Here the CDR3 reads CSAPDPTNSPLHF. The CDR3, as DNA: TGCAGTGCTCCGGACCCTACGAATTCACCCCTCCACTTT. The J gene is TRBJ1-6, the V gene TRBV20-1; D is uncertain. Per the germline V gene, CDR1 is DFQATT and CDR2 is SNEGSKA (reference sequence). This CDR3 has 13 amino acids. Trimming stripped 5 bases from V and 7 bases from J, with 12 bases between.

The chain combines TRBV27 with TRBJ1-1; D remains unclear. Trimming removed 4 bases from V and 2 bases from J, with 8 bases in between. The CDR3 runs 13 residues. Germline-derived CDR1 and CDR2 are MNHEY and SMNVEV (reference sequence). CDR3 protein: CASSYLRNTEAFF. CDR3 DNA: TGTGCCAGCAGTTACCTTCGAAACACTGAAGCTTTCTTT.

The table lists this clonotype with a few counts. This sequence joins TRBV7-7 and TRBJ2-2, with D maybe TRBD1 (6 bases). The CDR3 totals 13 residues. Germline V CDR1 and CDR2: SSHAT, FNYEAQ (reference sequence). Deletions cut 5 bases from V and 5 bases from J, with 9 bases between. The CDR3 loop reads CASSAGVTGELFF. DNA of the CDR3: TGTGCCAGCAGCGCAGGGGTTACCGGGGAGCTGTTTTTT.

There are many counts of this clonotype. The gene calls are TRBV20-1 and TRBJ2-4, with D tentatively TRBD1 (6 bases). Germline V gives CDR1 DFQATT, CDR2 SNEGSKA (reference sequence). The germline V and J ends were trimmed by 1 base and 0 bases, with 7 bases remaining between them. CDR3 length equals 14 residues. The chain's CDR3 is CSARAGVAKNIQYF. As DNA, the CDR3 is TGCAGTGCTAGAGCAGGGGTAGCCAAAAACATTCAGTACTTC.

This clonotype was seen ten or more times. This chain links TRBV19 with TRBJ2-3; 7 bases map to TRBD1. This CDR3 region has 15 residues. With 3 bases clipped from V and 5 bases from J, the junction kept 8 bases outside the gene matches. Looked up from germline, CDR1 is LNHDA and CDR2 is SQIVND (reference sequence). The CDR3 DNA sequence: TGTGCCAGTAGTATGACGGACAGGACCGGAGATACGCAGTATTTT. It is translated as CASSMTDRTGDTQYF. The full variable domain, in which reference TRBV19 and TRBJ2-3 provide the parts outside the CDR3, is DGGITQSPKYLFRKEGQNVTLSCEQNLNHDAMYWYRQDPGQGLRLIYYSQIVNDFQKGDIAEGYSVSREKKESFPLTVTSAQKNPTAFYLCASSMTDRTGDTQYFGPGTRLTVL.

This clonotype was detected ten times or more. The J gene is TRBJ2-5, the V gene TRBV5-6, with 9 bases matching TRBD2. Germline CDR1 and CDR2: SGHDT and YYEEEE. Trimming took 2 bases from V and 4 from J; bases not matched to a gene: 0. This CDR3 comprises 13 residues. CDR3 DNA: TGTGCCAGCAGCTTTAGCGGGAGAGAGACCCAGTACTTC. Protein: CASSFSGRETQYF. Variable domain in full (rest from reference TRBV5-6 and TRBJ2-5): DAGVTQSPTHLIKTRGQQVTLRCSPKSGHDTVSWYQQALGQGPQFIFQYYEEEERQRGNFPDRFSGHQFPNYSSELNVNALLLGDSALYLCASSFSGRETQYFGPGTRLLVL.

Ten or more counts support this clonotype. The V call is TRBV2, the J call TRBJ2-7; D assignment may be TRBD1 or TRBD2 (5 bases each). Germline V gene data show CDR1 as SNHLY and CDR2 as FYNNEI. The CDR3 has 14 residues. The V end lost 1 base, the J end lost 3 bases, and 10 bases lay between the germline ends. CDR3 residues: CASSEGGRYYEQYF. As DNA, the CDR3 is TGTGCCAGCAGTGAAGGGGGACGATACTACGAGCAGTACTTC.

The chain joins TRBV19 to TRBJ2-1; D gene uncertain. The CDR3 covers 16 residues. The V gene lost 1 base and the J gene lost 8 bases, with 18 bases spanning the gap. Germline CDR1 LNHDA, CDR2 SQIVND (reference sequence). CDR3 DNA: TGTGCCAGTAGTATAGGTGGCGAATATTTCCTTCATGAGCAGTTCTTC. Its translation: CASSIGGEYFLHEQFF.

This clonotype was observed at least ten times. DNA for the CDR3: TGTGCCAGCAGTTTAATGGTCCTCCGCGGGGGGGCGTACAATGAGCAGTTCTTC. Translation: CASSLMVLRGGAYNEQFF. The rearrangement uses TRBV12-3 or TRBV12-4 and TRBJ2-1; 9 bases align to TRBD2. The CDR3 sequence is 18 residues long. With 2 bases clipped from V and 4 bases from J, the junction kept 12 bases outside the gene matches.

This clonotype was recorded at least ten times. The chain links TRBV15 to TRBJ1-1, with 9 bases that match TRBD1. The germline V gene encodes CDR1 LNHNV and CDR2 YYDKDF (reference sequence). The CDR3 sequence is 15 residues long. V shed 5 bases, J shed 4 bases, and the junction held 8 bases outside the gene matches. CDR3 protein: CATSDKQGASTEAFF. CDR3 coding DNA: TGTGCCACCAGCGACAAACAGGGGGCAAGCACTGAAGCTTTCTTT.

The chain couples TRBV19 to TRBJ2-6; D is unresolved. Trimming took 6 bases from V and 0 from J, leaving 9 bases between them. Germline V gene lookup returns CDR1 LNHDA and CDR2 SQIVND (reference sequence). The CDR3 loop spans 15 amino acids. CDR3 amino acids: CASSPVLSGANVLTF. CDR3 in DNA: TGTGCCAGTAGCCCCGTCCTCTCTGGGGCCAACGTCCTGACTTTC.

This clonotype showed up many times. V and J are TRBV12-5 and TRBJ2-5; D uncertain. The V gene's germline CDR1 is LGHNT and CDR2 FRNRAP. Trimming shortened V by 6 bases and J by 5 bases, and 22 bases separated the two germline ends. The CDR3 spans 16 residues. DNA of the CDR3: TGTGCTAGTGGCCCGGTCCCAGGTCAGGAGTCGGAGACCCAGTACTTC. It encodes CASGPVPGQESETQYF.

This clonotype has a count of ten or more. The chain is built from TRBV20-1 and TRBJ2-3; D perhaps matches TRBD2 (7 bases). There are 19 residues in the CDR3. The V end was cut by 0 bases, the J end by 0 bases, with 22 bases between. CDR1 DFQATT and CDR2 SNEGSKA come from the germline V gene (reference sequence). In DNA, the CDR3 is TGCAGTGCTAGAGATCGAAGGGGGGCTAGCGGTGCTAGCACAGATACGCAGTATTTT. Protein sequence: CSARDRRGASGASTDTQYF.

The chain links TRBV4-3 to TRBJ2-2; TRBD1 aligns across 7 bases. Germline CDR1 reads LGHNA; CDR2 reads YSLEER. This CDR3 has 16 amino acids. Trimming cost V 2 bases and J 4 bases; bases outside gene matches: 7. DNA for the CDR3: TGCGCCAGCAGCCAAACCCCGACAGGGTCCACCGGGGAGCTGTTTTTT. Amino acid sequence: CASSQTPTGSTGELFF.

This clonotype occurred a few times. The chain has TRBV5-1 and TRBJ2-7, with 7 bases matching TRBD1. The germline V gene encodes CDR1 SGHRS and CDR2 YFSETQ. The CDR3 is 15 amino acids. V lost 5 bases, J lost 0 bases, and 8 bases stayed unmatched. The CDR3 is CASRSFRDSSYEQYF. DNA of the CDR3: TGCGCCAGCAGAAGTTTTCGGGACAGCTCCTACGAGCAGTACTTC. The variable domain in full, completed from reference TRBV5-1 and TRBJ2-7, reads KAGVTQTPRYLIKTRGQQVTLSCSPISGHRSVSWYQQTPGQGLQFLFEYFSETQRNKGNFPGRFSGRQFSNSRSEMNVSTLELGDSALYLCASRSFRDSSYEQYFGPGTRLTVT.

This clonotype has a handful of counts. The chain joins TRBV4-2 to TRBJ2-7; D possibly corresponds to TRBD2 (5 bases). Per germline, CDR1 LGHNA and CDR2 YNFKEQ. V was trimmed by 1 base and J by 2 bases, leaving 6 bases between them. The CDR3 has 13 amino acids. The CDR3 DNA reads TGTGCCAGCAGCCAAGGGGAGACCTACGAGCAGTACTTC. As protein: CASSQGETYEQYF.

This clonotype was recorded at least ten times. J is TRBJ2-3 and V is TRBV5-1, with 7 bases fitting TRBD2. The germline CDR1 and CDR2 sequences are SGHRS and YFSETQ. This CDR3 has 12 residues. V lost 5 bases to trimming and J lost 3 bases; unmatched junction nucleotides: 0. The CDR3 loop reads CASRLATDTQYF. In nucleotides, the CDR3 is TGCGCCAGCAGACTAGCGACAGATACGCAGTATTTT.

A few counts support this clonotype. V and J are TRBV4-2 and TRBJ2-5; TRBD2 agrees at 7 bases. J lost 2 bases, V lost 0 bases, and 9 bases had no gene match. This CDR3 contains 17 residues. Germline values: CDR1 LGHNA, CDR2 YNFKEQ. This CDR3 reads CASSQEIGGGSQETQYF. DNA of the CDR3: TGTGCCAGCAGCCAAGAAATTGGCGGGGGATCACAAGAGACCCAGTACTTC.

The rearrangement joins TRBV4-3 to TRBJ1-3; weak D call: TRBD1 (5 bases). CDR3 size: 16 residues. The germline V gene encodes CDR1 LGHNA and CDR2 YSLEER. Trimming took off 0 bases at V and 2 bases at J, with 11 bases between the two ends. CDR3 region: CASSQDWGSAGNTIYF. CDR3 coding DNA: TGCGCCAGCAGCCAAGATTGGGGCAGTGCTGGAAACACCATATATTTT.

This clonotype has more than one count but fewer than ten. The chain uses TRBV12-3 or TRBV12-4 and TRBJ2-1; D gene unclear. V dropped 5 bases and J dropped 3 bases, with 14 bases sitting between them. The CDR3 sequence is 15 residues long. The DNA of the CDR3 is TGTGCCAGCAGTCCTCTCAAAAGAGTCTACAATGAGCAGTTCTTC. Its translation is CASSPLKRVYNEQFF.

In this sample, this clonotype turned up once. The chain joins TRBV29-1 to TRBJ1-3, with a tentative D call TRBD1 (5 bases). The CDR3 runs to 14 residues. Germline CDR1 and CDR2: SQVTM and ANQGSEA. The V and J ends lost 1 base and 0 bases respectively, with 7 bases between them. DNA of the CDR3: TGCAGCGTTGAAGGGGACCTCTCTGGAAACACCATATATTTT. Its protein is CSVEGDLSGNTIYF.

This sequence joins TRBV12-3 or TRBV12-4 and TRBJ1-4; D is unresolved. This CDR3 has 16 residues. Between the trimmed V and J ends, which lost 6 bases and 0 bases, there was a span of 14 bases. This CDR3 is CASSSRNSATNEKLFF. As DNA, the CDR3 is TGTGCCAGCAGCTCCCGCAACAGTGCAACTAATGAAAAACTGTTTTTT.

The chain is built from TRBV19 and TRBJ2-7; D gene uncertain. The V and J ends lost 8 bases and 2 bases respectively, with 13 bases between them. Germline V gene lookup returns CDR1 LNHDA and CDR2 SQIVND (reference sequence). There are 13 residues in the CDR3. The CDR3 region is CASAVVGAYEQYF. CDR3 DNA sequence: TGTGCCAGTGCCGTGGTTGGCGCCTACGAGCAGTACTTC.